One and the same sample provided the 16 T cell receptor beta chains below, sequenced in a study of blood T cell repertoires in COVID-19. This table comes from immunoSEQ multiplex PCR, and its TCRdb copy is limited to in-frame clones, with some not included. The repertoire includes 100,000 or so clones, around 82% of them detected once, and approximately 11% sits in the top ten. The specimen was peripheral blood. These receptors all come from an older man with active or convalescent COVID-19.

The chain uses TRBV7-9 and TRBJ2-5, with 7 nucleotides matching TRBD1. The CDR3 sequence is 12 residues long. Germline V gene lookup returns CDR1 SEHNR and CDR2 FQNEAQ (reference sequence). J lost 3 bases, V lost 5 bases, and 0 bases had no gene match. CDR3 DNA: TGTGCCAGCAGCCAGGGGGAAGAGACCCAGTACTTC. Its translation is CASSQGEETQYF.

The chain carries TRBV7-9 and TRBJ1-2; D unclear. Germline V lookup: CDR1 SEHNR, CDR2 FQNEAQ (reference sequence). V lost 3 bases, J lost 0 bases, and 11 bases lay in between. CDR3 length: 15 amino acids. CDR3 sequence reads: CASSLGWTANYGYTF. CDR3 in DNA: TGTGCCAGCAGCTTGGGGTGGACTGCTAACTATGGCTACACCTTC.

The chain links TRBV19 to TRBJ2-3; TRBD1 is a possible D gene (5 bases). The CDR3 runs 12 residues. Germline assignment: CDR1 LNHDA and CDR2 SQIVND (reference sequence). V dropped 5 bases and J dropped 5 bases, with 8 bases sitting between them. CDR3 loop: CASSPRVDTQYF. In DNA form, the CDR3 reads TGTGCCAGTAGTCCCAGGGTAGATACGCAGTATTTT.

This clone showed up just a few times. The V call is TRBV19, the J call TRBJ1-2, with 12 bases identical to TRBD1. The CDR3 contains 18 residues. Germline V gene data show CDR1 as LNHDA and CDR2 as SQIVND (reference sequence). Trimming took 2 bases from V and 3 from J; bases not matched to a gene: 10. The CDR3 bases are TGTGCCAGTAGTATATCGGCGGGACAGGGGGCGGCTTACTATGGCTACACCTTC. Translation: CASSISAGQGAAYYGYTF.

By frequency in the sample, this clone is medium-sized. This chain links TRBV14 with TRBJ2-7, with 10 bases identical to TRBD1. V was pared by 4 bases and J by 2 bases, with 8 bases of the junction left unmatched. The CDR3 extends over 16 amino acids. The germline CDR1 and CDR2 sequences are SGHDN and FVKESK. CDR3 in amino acids: CASSPQSGTGAYEQYF. CDR3 sequence (DNA): TGTGCCAGCAGCCCCCAATCCGGGACAGGGGCCTACGAGCAGTACTTC.

The gene calls are TRBV7-9 and TRBJ2-1, with D possibly being TRBD2 (6 bases). Trimming pared 11 bases from V and 10 bases from J, leaving 15 bases between. CDR1 SEHNR and CDR2 FQNEAQ come from the germline V gene (reference sequence). The CDR3 covers 11 residues. The CDR3 loop is CAAGRTQEQFF. As DNA, the CDR3 is TGTGCCGCGGGACGGACACAGGAGCAGTTCTTC.

The chain has TRBV11-2 and TRBJ2-1; 8 positions match TRBD2. This CDR3 has 15 residues. The germline gives CDR1 SGHAT, CDR2 FQNNGV. V lost 5 bases, J lost 7 bases, and 10 bases stayed unmatched. The CDR3 coding sequence is TGTGCCAGCAGCCCAGGTGGAGCGGGGGAGAATGAGCAGTTCTTC. As protein: CASSPGGAGENEQFF. Full variable domain (outside the CDR3, taken from reference TRBV11-2 and TRBJ2-1): EAGVAQSPRYKIIEKRQSVAFWCNPISGHATLYWYQQILGQGPKLLIQFQNNGVVDDSQLPKDRFSAERLKGVDSTLKIQPAKLEDSAVYLCASSPGGAGENEQFFGPGTRLTVL.

V is TRBV19 and J is TRBJ1-6, with D possibly matching TRBD1 (6 bases). CDR1 and CDR2 (germline): LNHDA, SQIVND (reference sequence). The CDR3 is 14 amino acids. Trimming shortened V by 5 bases and J by 6 bases, and 11 bases separated the two germline ends. CDR3 region: CASSSDRSNSPLHF. The DNA of the CDR3 is TGTGCCAGTAGTTCCGACAGGAGTAATTCACCCCTCCACTTT.

This clone has more than one count but fewer than ten. V usage is TRBV15 and J usage is TRBJ2-1, with 10 bases aligning to TRBD2. Losses at the gene ends were 3 bases for V and 4 bases for J; bases not matched to a gene: 6. Germline V gene data show CDR1 as LNHNV and CDR2 as YYDKDF (reference sequence). The CDR3 sequence is 16 residues long. CDR3 DNA sequence: TGTGCCACCAGCAGGCCGAGCGGGGGGGTTTACAATGAGCAGTTCTTC. Translating it yields CATSRPSGGVYNEQFF.

The J gene is TRBJ2-1, the V gene TRBV6-2 or TRBV6-3, with 10 positions matching TRBD1. The V gene's germline CDR1 is MNHEY and CDR2 SVGEGT. The CDR3 contains 15 residues. V gave up 5 bases and J gave up 3 bases; unmatched junction bases: 4. In DNA form, the CDR3 reads TGTGCCAGCAGTACCCGGGACAGGGGCTACAATGAGCAGTTCTTC. Protein product: CASSTRDRGYNEQFF.

This sequence joins TRBV29-1 and TRBJ2-3; 12 positions match TRBD2. V lost 7 bases and J lost 6; bases outside the gene matches: 11. The germline gives CDR1 SQVTM, CDR2 ANQGSEA. CDR3 length: 15 residues. CDR3: CSGSKASGGADTQYF. The CDR3 DNA sequence: TGCAGCGGGAGCAAAGCTAGCGGGGGGGCGGATACGCAGTATTTT.

This chain connects TRBV7-2 to TRBJ1-1, with unresolved D. CDR3 length equals 13 residues. Germline V gene sequence: CDR1 SGHTA, CDR2 FQGNSA. Trimming cost V 1 base and J 8 bases, with 11 bases left between them. This chain's CDR3 is CASSLVSQQEAFF. CDR3 DNA sequence: TGTGCCAGCAGCTTAGTCTCTCAACAGGAAGCTTTCTTT.

V usage is TRBV3-1 (or the pseudogene TRBV3-2) and J usage is TRBJ2-7; 9 positions match TRBD1. There are 14 residues in the CDR3. The ends lost 2 bases at V and 3 bases at J; junction bases unmatched: 2. Germline V gene data show CDR1 as LGHDT and CDR2 as YNNKEL (reference sequence). The CDR3 DNA sequence: TGTGCCAGCAGCCAAAGGGACAGGGTCTACGAGCAGTACTTC. It translates to CASSQRDRVYEQYF.

The chain joins TRBV24-1 to TRBJ1-2; D is uncertain. Trimming cost V 3 bases and J 4 bases, with 11 bases left between them. The CDR3 covers 14 residues. Germline CDR1 reads KGHDR; CDR2 reads SFDVKD. CDR3 nucleotides: TGTGCCACCAGTGATCCAGGACTGCGCTATGGCTACACCTTC. This encodes CATSDPGLRYGYTF.

This rearrangement joins TRBV6-1 to TRBJ2-7, with 11 positions matching TRBD1. The CDR3 spans 14 residues. The germline gives CDR1 MNHNS, CDR2 SASEGT. V was clipped by 6 bases and J by 4 bases; unmatched bases: 5. The CDR3: CASSRDRGGYEQYF. CDR3 coding DNA: TGTGCCAGCAGCCGGGACAGGGGGGGGTACGAGCAGTACTTC.

The chain employs TRBV7-2 and TRBJ1-2; no clear D gene. Germline V gives CDR1 SGHTA, CDR2 FQGNSA. Trimming pared 2 bases from V and 4 bases from J, leaving 11 bases between. The CDR3 covers 14 residues. The CDR3 nucleotides read TGTGCCAGCAGCTTACAGGCCGGAAGCTATGGCTACACCTTC. Translating gives CASSLQAGSYGYTF.